This entry concerns a single T cell receptor beta chain. Its cognate antigen is unknown. These data come from a study of OX40 agonist ivuxolimab in advanced cancers. Study-wide findings and caveats: Fewer expanded clones were found on average in CD4+ than in CD8+ T cells.

Germline V CDR1 and CDR2: GTSNPN, SVGIG (reference sequence). The CDR3 totals 13 residues. The V end was cut by 0 bases, the J end by 2 bases, with 8 bases between. TCRdb's copy holds only in-frame clones and misses some; the assay was immunoSEQ multiplex PCR. The data show some 83,000 clones, roughly 93% seen once. The specimen was CD4+ or CD8+ T cells sorted from blood, collected in a trial of the OX40 agonist ivuxolimab. This receptor was identified in an adult with an advanced solid tumor such as melanoma, head and neck, liver or kidney cancer. V is TRBV30 and J is TRBJ2-7, with D perhaps matching TRBD1 (6 bases). The CDR3 DNA reads as TGTGCCTGGAGTGTGGGGGCAGCCTACGAGCAGTACTTC. Its protein product is CAWSVGAAYEQYF.